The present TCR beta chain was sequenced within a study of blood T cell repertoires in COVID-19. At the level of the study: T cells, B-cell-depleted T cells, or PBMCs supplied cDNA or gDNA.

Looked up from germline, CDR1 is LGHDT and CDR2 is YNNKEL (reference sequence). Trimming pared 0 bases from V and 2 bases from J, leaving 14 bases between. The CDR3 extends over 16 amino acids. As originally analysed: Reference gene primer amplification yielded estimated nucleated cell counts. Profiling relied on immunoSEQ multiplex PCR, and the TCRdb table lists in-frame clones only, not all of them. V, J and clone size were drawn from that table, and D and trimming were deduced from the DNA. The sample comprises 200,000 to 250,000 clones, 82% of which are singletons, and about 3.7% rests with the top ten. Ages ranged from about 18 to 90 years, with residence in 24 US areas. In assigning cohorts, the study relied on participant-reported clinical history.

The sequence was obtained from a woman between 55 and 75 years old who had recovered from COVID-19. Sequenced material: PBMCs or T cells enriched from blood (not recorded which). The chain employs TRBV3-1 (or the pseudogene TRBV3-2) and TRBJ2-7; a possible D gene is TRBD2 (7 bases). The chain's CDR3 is CASSQDRGGVAYEQYF. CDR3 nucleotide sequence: TGTGCCAGCAGCCAAGATAGAGGGGGGGTGGCCTACGAGCAGTACTTC.